This T cell receptor (beta chain) originates from a study of graft-versus-host responses after intestinal transplantation (dated by TCRdb to about 2021). General notes on the study: Recipients received multivisceral, liver-intestinal, or isolated intestinal transplants. Every recipient was given anti-thymocyte globulin induction, then maintenance tacrolimus and steroids for 2 to 3 years. Alloreactive clones were identified by sequencing pre-transplant mixed lymphocyte reaction products and comparing these products with unstimulated pre-transplant donor and recipient T cells. Graft-versus-host and host-versus-graft alloreactive T cell clones were tracked in the graft, circulation and bone marrow after intestinal transplantation using bulk TCR-beta CDR3 sequencing. A cohort of 24 intestinal transplant recipients, including one retransplant, was enrolled, and 3 patients lacking pretransplant specimens were excluded. Rather than going through the commercial service, samples from a few later patients were sequenced in-house on an Illumina MiSeq and processed with MiXCR. A peak of at least 4% donor T cells among recipient peripheral blood mononuclear cells was the definition used for donor T cell macrochimerism. Results and caveats for the whole study, not just this receptor: Conclusions were limited by the relatively low number and heterogeneity of intestinal transplant patients. Early after transplant, declines in HvG clones were associated with peak levels of circulating GvH clones. GvH clones were detected in recipient bone marrow, and some appeared earlier in ileal mucosa or blood, consistent with an intestinal mucosal origin. In the allografts of patients with donor T cell macrochimerism, GvH to HvG T cell clonal ratios were high.

Library creation used the immunoSEQ multiplex PCR assay. For most patients, genomic DNA was isolated using the Qiagen DNeasy Blood and Tissue Kit and was shipped frozen to Adaptive Biotechnologies for TCR sequencing. For most patients, genomic DNA was subjected to high-throughput TCR-beta CDR3 sequencing by Adaptive Biotechnologies. For the original study's pipeline: Adaptive's ImmunoSEQ software supplied the TCR sequencing data for about 18 patients, while MiXCR and VDJtools were used to process a few other patients. To correct CD4 versus CD8 sorting errors, sequences present in both subsets at a frequency ratio below 5:1 were removed. CDR3 nucleotide sequences shared by donor and recipient were removed because the origin of these sequences could not be assigned. To count as alloreactive, a clone needed at least 2-fold expansion over unstimulated cells and a minimum CFSE-low frequency of 0.002% (template counts) or 0.001% (read counts). A clone was considered mappable if detected in the sequenced pre-transplant spleen, lymph node, or MLR CFSE-low populations of the donor or recipient. Cumulative frequency of alloreactive clones was calculated as a percentage of all sequences weighted by copy number. TCRdb provides this immuneACCESS table in a form limited to in-frame rearrangements. Some clones are lacking; in checked studies, under half of them reflect an unresolved V gene, and why the rest are absent is not known. D and trimming come from the DNA, and the V and J calls and clone size come from that table. This sample comprises about 100,000 clones, 87% of them detected only once. The ten largest clones add up to roughly 0.97% of the sample.

CDR1 and CDR2 are read off the germline V gene as MGHDK and SYGVNS. Germline trimming: 6 bases from V, 4 bases from J; junction bases outside gene matches: 16. The CDR3 covers 17 residues, taking in both the cysteine and the phenylalanine. Here the CDR3 DNA is all that survives: 51 bases in frame from base 1. Turning to this clone: No antigen is known for it. No much larger clone is present one base from it, and per-base qualities are unavailable.

The time point label corresponds to: cells obtained before transplantation from donor or recipient. CD3+CD4+ and CD3+CD8+ populations were FACS-sorted from unstimulated pre-transplant donor and recipient cells taken from spleen or lymph nodes. The chain is assembled from TRBV25-1 and TRBJ1-2; 8 bases in the junction line up with TRBD1. Sample: unstimulated CD4+ T cells sorted from spleen or lymph node cells, taken before transplant. This TCR derives from a human donor who was the organ donor for an intestinal transplant. CDR3 sequence: CASRHPGTGDLAYGYTF. The nucleotide sequence reads TGTGCCAGCAGACACCCCGGGACAGGAGATCTAGCCTATGGCTACACCTTC.